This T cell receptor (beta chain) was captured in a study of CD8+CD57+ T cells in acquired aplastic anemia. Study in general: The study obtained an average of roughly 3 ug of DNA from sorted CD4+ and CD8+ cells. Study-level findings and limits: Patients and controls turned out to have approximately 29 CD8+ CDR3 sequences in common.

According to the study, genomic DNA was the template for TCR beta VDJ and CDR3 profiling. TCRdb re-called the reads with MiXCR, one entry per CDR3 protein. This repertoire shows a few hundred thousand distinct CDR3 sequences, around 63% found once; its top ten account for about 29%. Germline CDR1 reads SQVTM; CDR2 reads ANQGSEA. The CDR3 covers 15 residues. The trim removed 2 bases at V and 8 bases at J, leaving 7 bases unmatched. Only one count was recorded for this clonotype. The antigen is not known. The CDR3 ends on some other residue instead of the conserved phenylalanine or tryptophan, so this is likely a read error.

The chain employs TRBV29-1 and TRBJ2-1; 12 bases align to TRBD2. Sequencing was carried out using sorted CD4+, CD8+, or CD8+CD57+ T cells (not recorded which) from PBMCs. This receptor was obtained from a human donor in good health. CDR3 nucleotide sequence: TGCAGCGTTGAACCTAGCGGGAGGGCCGCCGATGAGCAGTTCCTC. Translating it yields CSVEPSGRAADEQFL.